The 23 T cell receptor beta chains listed next were all sequenced from one sample in a study of CD8+ T cells in alopecia areata. Reverse transcribed after extraction, RNA yielded cDNA as the sequencing template. Profiled with immunoSEQ multiplex PCR; TCRdb holds only in-frame clones, not every one. The sample lists about 140,000 clones; around four fifths were seen once. The treatment: oral pan-JAK inhibitor, 5-10 mg twice daily. The sample consisted of CD8+ T cells sorted from blood, taken at week 4, from a patient treated with tofacitinib. The receptors come from a human donor with alopecia areata.

This clone was seen a handful of times. The CDR3 is CSGRGPNTDTQYF. DNA of the CDR3: TGCAGCGGTAGGGGGCCCAATACAGATACGCAGTATTTT. V and J are TRBV29-1 and TRBJ2-3, with 7 bases fitting TRBD1. V lost 7 bases, J lost 3 bases, and 7 bases stayed unmatched. Germline CDR1 SQVTM, CDR2 ANQGSEA. The CDR3 extends over 13 amino acids.

This clone has only one observation. V is TRBV7-2 and J is TRBJ2-1; D is ambiguous. This CDR3 spans 13 amino acids. Trimming left V 1 base short and J 8 bases short, with 9 bases between. Per germline, CDR1 SGHTA and CDR2 FQGNSA. This CDR3 is CASSLGPGDEQFF. The CDR3 DNA is TGTGCCAGCAGCTTAGGACCTGGGGATGAGCAGTTCTTC.

The chain recombines TRBV29-1 with TRBJ2-3, with D possibly being TRBD1 (6 bases). CDR1 and CDR2 from the germline V gene are SQVTM and ANQGSEA. The CDR3 has 14 residues. Trimming shortened V by 6 bases and J by 3 bases, and 16 bases separated the two germline ends. The CDR3 bases are TGCAGCGTCCGTACAGGGATTCAGACAGATACGCAGTATTTT. It translates to CSVRTGIQTDTQYF.

The chain recombines TRBV4-3 with TRBJ1-2; 11 nucleotides line up with TRBD1. The CDR3 totals 14 residues. Germline CDR1 is LGHNA and CDR2 is YSLEER. The V gene end was trimmed by 0 bases and the J gene end by 8 bases; junction bases not matched to a gene: 2. Here the CDR3 reads CASSQDRTGGGYTF. The CDR3 region has the DNA TGCGCCAGCAGCCAAGACCGGACAGGGGGCGGCTACACCTTC.

The gene calls are TRBV7-9 and TRBJ2-7; D is possibly TRBD1 or TRBD2 (5 bases each). V gave up 0 bases and J gave up 7 bases, with 13 bases separating them. Germline V lookup: CDR1 SEHNR, CDR2 FQNEAQ (reference sequence). The CDR3 runs 14 residues. CDR3 nucleotides: TGTGCCAGCAGCTTAGCGGGGGATTTGTGGGAGCAGTACTTC. Translating it yields CASSLAGDLWEQYF.

In nucleotides, the CDR3 is TGCAGCGTTGAAGGCCCCGGGACGTCTGGCTACGAGCAGTACTTC. This gives the protein CSVEGPGTSGYEQYF. The J gene is TRBJ2-7, the V gene TRBV29-1; D may correspond to TRBD1 or TRBD2 (5 bases each). Trimming stripped 1 base from V and 3 bases from J, with 16 bases between. The germline V gene encodes CDR1 SQVTM and CDR2 ANQGSEA. The CDR3 consists of 15 residues.

The chain joins TRBV7-2 to TRBJ2-1; D ambiguous. In germline, CDR1 is SGHTA, CDR2 FQGNSA. The CDR3 is 12 amino acids. Trimming shortened V by 3 bases and J by 7 bases, and 7 bases separated the two germline ends. The CDR3 region is CASSFSVNEQFF. CDR3 coding DNA: TGTGCCAGCAGCTTTAGTGTTAATGAGCAGTTCTTC.

The V and J genes are TRBV10-3 and TRBJ2-2, with D tentatively TRBD1 (6 bases). V was trimmed by 3 bases and J by 3 bases, leaving 14 bases between them. Germline V gene sequence: CDR1 ENHRY, CDR2 SYGVKD. The CDR3 spans 16 residues. As DNA, the CDR3 is TGTGCCATCAGTGATGTCGAGACAGGCGACACCGGGGAGCTGTTTTTT. It translates to CAISDVETGDTGELFF.

CDR3 sequence (DNA): TGTGCCAGCAGTTTCCCGGTCCCATCTCACTACTTC. Its translation: CASSFPVPSHYF. The V and J genes are TRBV27 and TRBJ2-4, with D hard to call. The CDR3 has 12 amino acids. Germline CDR1 reads MNHEY; CDR2 reads SMNVEV (reference sequence). V gave up 3 bases and J gave up 16 bases, with 16 bases separating them.

The V call is TRBV29-1, the J call TRBJ1-2, with D hard to call. Germline V CDR1 and CDR2: SQVTM, ANQGSEA. CDR3 length: 12 residues. The ends were cut back, 3 bases at V and 3 bases at J, with 8 bases in the middle. CDR3 residues: CSVEASDYGYTF. The CDR3 DNA sequence: TGCAGCGTTGAGGCCAGCGACTATGGCTACACCTTC.

The chain recombines TRBV4-3 with TRBJ2-3, with a possible D match to TRBD1 (6 bases). The germline V and J ends were trimmed by 2 bases and 6 bases, with 15 bases remaining between them. Germline assignment: CDR1 LGHNA and CDR2 YSLEER. The CDR3 extends over 15 amino acids. CDR3: CASSQTTGTSDTQYF. DNA of the CDR3: TGCGCCAGCAGCCAAACGACCGGGACATCTGATACGCAGTATTTT.

This clone has a single count. This chain connects TRBV14 to TRBJ2-1; a possible D gene is TRBD1 (6 bases). Trimming stripped 1 base from V and 7 bases from J, with 8 bases between. This CDR3 spans 13 amino acids. Germline V gives CDR1 SGHDN, CDR2 FVKESK. The CDR3 region has the DNA TGTGCCAGCAGCCAAGGGCAGGGGAATGAGCAGTTCTTC. The encoded protein is CASSQGQGNEQFF.

V usage is TRBV30 and J usage is TRBJ2-6; the D is unclear. CDR3 length: 16 residues. V was cut by 1 base and J by 0 bases, with 10 bases left in between. Germline loops: CDR1 GTSNPN, CDR2 SVGIG (reference sequence). The CDR3 DNA follows: TGTGCCTGGAGTGGCATAGGGTTCTCTGGGGCCAACGTCCTGACTTTC. This sequence encodes CAWSGIGFSGANVLTF.

This clone was counted only a few times. The genes are TRBV7-6 and TRBJ1-1; D gene uncertain. V was clipped by 1 base and J by 3 bases, with 9 bases between them. Germline-derived CDR1 and CDR2 are SGHVS and FNYEAQ. The CDR3 consists of 14 residues. CDR3 bases: TGTGCCAGCAGCTTAGACAGTATGTACACTGAAGCTTTCTTT. Translating gives CASSLDSMYTEAFF.

The gene calls are TRBV6-5 and TRBJ2-2; TRBD2 aligns across 8 bases. V lost 2 bases, J lost 4 bases, and 0 bases stayed unmatched. Germline V gene sequence: CDR1 MNHEY, CDR2 SVGAGI. The CDR3 has 14 residues. The CDR3 DNA follows: TGTGCCAGCAGTTACGCGGGGGGCACCGGGGAGCTGTTTTTT. Protein sequence: CASSYAGGTGELFF.

This clone has just a few counts. The chain is built from TRBV10-3 and TRBJ2-2; D remains ambiguous. CDR3 size: 10 residues. Trimming took off 8 bases at V and 5 bases at J, with 3 bases between the two ends. Per the germline V gene, CDR1 is ENHRY and CDR2 is SYGVKD. CDR3 nucleotide sequence: TGTGCCATCGGTACCGGGGAGCTGTTTTTT. It codes for CAIGTGELFF.

This clone was counted once. V and J are TRBV18 and TRBJ2-7, with 7 positions matching TRBD1. Germline-derived CDR1 and CDR2 are KGHSH and LQKENI. Unmatched junction bases numbered 4, after V lost 3 bases and J lost 2 bases. The CDR3 is 14 residues long. The CDR3 DNA sequence: TGTGCCAGCTCACCCCGCGACAGGGCCTACGAGCAGTACTTC. Translating it yields CASSPRDRAYEQYF. The full variable domain, completed using reference TRBV18 and TRBJ2-7, is NAGVMQNPRHLVRRRGQEARLRCSPMKGHSHVYWYRQLPEEGLKFMVYLQKENIIDESGMPKERFSAEFPKEGPSILRIQQVVRGDSAAYFCASSPRDRAYEQYFGPGTRLTVT.

The chain links TRBV5-1 to TRBJ2-7; 8 bases are a match to TRBD2. This CDR3 comprises 14 residues. The trim removed 7 bases at V and 1 base at J, leaving 7 bases unmatched. The germline gives CDR1 SGHRS, CDR2 YFSETQ. CDR3 amino acids: CASSQRGRSYEQYF. The DNA of the CDR3 is TGCGCCAGCTCACAGCGGGGGAGATCCTACGAGCAGTACTTC. The full variable domain, with the rest looked up from reference TRBV5-1 and TRBJ2-7, is KAGVTQTPRYLIKTRGQQVTLSCSPISGHRSVSWYQQTPGQGLQFLFEYFSETQRNKGNFPGRFSGRQFSNSRSEMNVSTLELGDSALYLCASSQRGRSYEQYFGPGTRLTVT.

This sequence joins TRBV13 and TRBJ2-1; D gene uncertain. CDR3 length: 12 amino acids. The germline V gene encodes CDR1 PRHDT and CDR2 FYEKMQ (reference sequence). V was trimmed by 2 bases and J by 4 bases, leaving 3 bases between them. CDR3 sequence: CASSLKYNEQFF. CDR3 nucleotide sequence: TGTGCCAGCAGCTTAAAATACAATGAGCAGTTCTTC.

The V call is TRBV13, the J call TRBJ2-3; D gene ambiguous. This CDR3 has 16 residues. Germline V lookup: CDR1 PRHDT, CDR2 FYEKMQ (reference sequence). Trimming shortened V by 7 bases and J by 1 base, and 18 bases separated the two germline ends. CDR3 sequence: CASTYLGDSRTDTQYF. CDR3 nucleotide sequence: TGTGCCAGCACCTACCTGGGTGACTCCCGCACAGATACGCAGTATTTT.

This clone appeared a single time. CDR3 coding DNA: TGTGCCAGCACCCCCGACCCAGGGACCGGGGAGCTGTTTTTT. This translates into CASTPDPGTGELFF. The J gene is TRBJ2-2, the V gene TRBV7-9, with a possible D match to TRBD1 (5 bases). CDR1 is SEHNR, CDR2 FQNEAQ, per germline (reference sequence). This CDR3 is built from 14 residues. Trimming removed 7 bases at V and 5 bases at J, with 14 bases between.

This clone came up once. V and J are TRBV5-4 and TRBJ2-1, with a weak D call TRBD2 (6 bases). Germline V gene data show CDR1 as SGHNT and CDR2 as YYREEE (reference sequence). Deletions cut 3 bases from V and 2 bases from J, with 12 bases between. The length of the CDR3 is 15 residues. This CDR3 reads CASSSTGGTYNEQFF. The CDR3 region has the DNA TGTGCCAGCAGCTCGACCGGGGGTACCTACAATGAGCAGTTCTTC.

This clone has just one count. This sequence joins TRBV9 and TRBJ2-3, with 7 bases aligning to TRBD2. The junction had 14 bases not matched to a gene; V was cut back by 4 bases and J by 6 bases. The length of the CDR3 is 16 residues. Germline-derived CDR1 and CDR2 are SGDLS and YYNGEE. In DNA, the CDR3 is TGTGCCAGCAGCCCAGACGGCGGGGGAACGGATGATACGCAGTATTTT. Amino acids: CASSPDGGGTDDTQYF.